A single sample is the source of the 12 T cell receptor beta chains below, sequenced in a study of chemoradiotherapy in HPV16-positive cancers. The protocol was immunoSEQ multiplex PCR, while the TCRdb copy is restricted to in-frame clones and leaves out a portion. The sample has 30,000 to 40,000 clones; 92% are singletons. The sequencing here drew on blood, taken from a patient who underwent chemoradiotherapy. Source of these receptors: a human donor with HPV-associated anogenital cancer.

This sequence joins TRBV15 and TRBJ2-7; D unclear. Per germline, CDR1 LNHNV and CDR2 YYDKDF (reference sequence). The CDR3 is 12 residues long. V dropped 1 base and J dropped 5 bases, with 6 bases sitting between them. The DNA of the CDR3 is TGTGCCACCAGCAGAGGGTTCCACGAGCAGTACTTC. Translating it yields CATSRGFHEQYF.

The rearrangement joins TRBV7-2 to TRBJ2-5; D is possibly TRBD1 (6 bases). Germline V gene sequence: CDR1 SGHTA, CDR2 FQGNSA. V was trimmed by 5 bases and J by 5 bases, leaving 27 bases between them. CDR3 length: 18 residues. CDR3 loop: CASSKTSWGKLTGETQYF. The CDR3 nucleotides are TGTGCCAGCAGCAAAACTTCATGGGGGAAACTGACAGGCGAGACCCAGTACTTC.

The genes are TRBV5-1 and TRBJ1-2; tentative D call: TRBD1 (6 bases). V was cut by 4 bases and J by 4 bases, with 14 bases left in between. The CDR3 runs 14 residues. Germline CDR1 SGHRS, CDR2 YFSETQ. CDR3 sequence: CASSPDGTPYGYTF. The CDR3 DNA follows: TGCGCCAGCAGCCCGGATGGGACACCCTATGGCTACACCTTC.

The J gene is TRBJ2-1, the V gene TRBV11-2; 14 bases line up with TRBD2. V lost 7 bases, J lost 1 base, and 6 bases stayed unmatched. The CDR3 has 17 residues. CDR1 SGHAT and CDR2 FQNNGV come from the germline V gene. The CDR3: CASTGTSGGLSYNEQFF. The CDR3 region has the DNA TGTGCCAGCACCGGGACTAGCGGGGGACTTTCCTACAATGAGCAGTTCTTC. The full variable domain, in which reference TRBV11-2 and TRBJ2-1 provide the parts outside the CDR3, is EAGVAQSPRYKIIEKRQSVAFWCNPISGHATLYWYQQILGQGPKLLIQFQNNGVVDDSQLPKDRFSAERLKGVDSTLKIQPAKLEDSAVYLCASTGTSGGLSYNEQFFGPGTRLTVL.

V and J are TRBV7-8 and TRBJ1-1, with D tentatively TRBD1 (6 bases). Germline V gives CDR1 SGHVS, CDR2 FQNEAQ. Deletions cut 5 bases from V and 1 base from J, with 17 bases between. The CDR3 covers 16 residues. The CDR3: CASSKHRRGGNTEAFF. In DNA form, the CDR3 reads TGTGCCAGCAGCAAACACCGCAGGGGAGGGAACACTGAAGCTTTCTTT.

In its sample, this clone was seen once. The chain joins TRBV2 to TRBJ1-2; D perhaps matches TRBD1 (6 bases). V dropped 4 bases and J dropped 6 bases, with 15 bases sitting between them. This CDR3 has 14 amino acids. In germline, CDR1 is SNHLY, CDR2 FYNNEI. For the CDR3, the DNA is TGTGCCAGCAGTGTCTCAAACAGGGACCATGGCTACACCTTC. It codes for CASSVSNRDHGYTF.

The rearrangement uses TRBV6-6 and TRBJ1-4; D is possibly TRBD1 (5 bases). The V gene's germline CDR1 is MNHNY and CDR2 SVGAGI (reference sequence). CDR3 length: 15 residues. Between the trimmed V and J ends, which lost 0 bases and 7 bases, there was a span of 12 bases. The chain's CDR3 is CASSYSRQGGEKLFF. The CDR3 bases are TGTGCCAGCAGTTACTCGAGGCAGGGAGGTGAAAAACTGTTTTTT.

In its sample, this clone was seen once. In DNA form, the CDR3 reads TGTGCCAGCAGGGGGCTTGGGGCCAACGTCCTGACTTTC. Its translation: CASRGLGANVLTF. This chain joins TRBV19 and TRBJ2-6; 8 bases are a match to TRBD1. There are 13 residues in the CDR3. Germline V gene sequence: CDR1 LNHDA, CDR2 SQIVND (reference sequence). The trim removed 9 bases at V and 3 bases at J, leaving 1 base unmatched.

J is TRBJ2-3 and V is TRBV7-3; tentative D call: TRBD2 (5 bases). V was pared by 5 bases and J by 0 bases, with 15 bases between. The CDR3 spans 16 residues. Germline assignment: CDR1 SGHTA and CDR2 FQGTGA. The CDR3 DNA reads TGTGCCAGCAGCCCAGGCGCCGGAGGCAGCACAGATACGCAGTATTTT. This translates into CASSPGAGGSTDTQYF.

V usage is TRBV6-1 and J usage is TRBJ2-6; no clear D gene. Between the trimmed V and J ends, which lost 6 bases and 2 bases, there was a span of 8 bases. Germline CDR1 reads MNHNS; CDR2 reads SASEGT. This CDR3 spans 14 amino acids. The CDR3 region has the DNA TGTGCCAGCAGGGCTTCGGCTGGGGCCAACGTCCTGACTTTC. It is translated as CASRASAGANVLTF.

The rearrangement links TRBV25-1 to TRBJ2-6; D is unclear. Germline CDR1 is MGHDK and CDR2 is SYGVNS. This CDR3 comprises 18 residues. V was trimmed by 5 bases and J by 2 bases, leaving 19 bases between them. CDR3 protein: CASSTSTWEGTGANVLTF. The CDR3 DNA follows: TGTGCCAGCAGTACCTCGACATGGGAAGGCACTGGGGCCAACGTCCTGACTTTC.

The chain uses TRBV21-1 and TRBJ1-4; the DNA was not compared with TRBD1, the D call given in the table. TRBV21-1 has pseudogene status. There are 12 residues in the CDR3. The CDR3 region is CASSGQVEKLFF. As DNA, the CDR3 is TGTGCCAGCAGTGGGCAGGTTGAAAAACTGTTTTTT.